The 16 T cell receptor beta chains below come from one sample, sequenced in a study of identical twins. TCRdb independently ran MiXCR on the 5' RACE reads; one entry per CDR3 protein. The table has under 250,000 distinct CDR3 sequences, about 7.5% seen once. The same sample was also studied in work on yellow fever vaccine responses in identical twins.

The sample taken for sequencing was memory (CD45RO+) T cells sorted from blood. The receptors shown here come from a woman between 18 and 29 years old in good health.

This clonotype was seen only a few times. The V call is TRBV6-6, the J call TRBJ2-7; TRBD1 is a possible D gene (5 bases). The CDR3 loop spans 13 amino acids. V shed 6 bases and J shed 3 bases, with 12 bases lying between them. CDR1 is MNHNY, CDR2 SVGAGI, per germline (reference sequence). The DNA for the CDR3 is TGTGCCAGCAGCCCCAGGGATCTCTACGAGCAGTACTTC. Its translation: CASSPRDLYEQYF.

This clonotype has a handful of counts. This chain links TRBV7-8 with TRBJ2-4; D is ambiguous. This CDR3 has 15 amino acids. Germline V gives CDR1 SGHVS, CDR2 FQNEAQ. Trimming cost V 1 base and J 5 bases, with 12 bases left between them. The CDR3 DNA is TGTGCCAGCAGCTTAGACTTGGGTCAGGAAAACATTCAGTACTTC. Translation gives CASSLDLGQENIQYF.

V and J are TRBV20-1 and TRBJ2-4; D perhaps matches TRBD2 (7 bases). In germline, CDR1 is DFQATT, CDR2 SNEGSKA (reference sequence). The CDR3 is 15 amino acids. The V and J ends lost 0 bases and 9 bases respectively, with 18 bases between them. In DNA, the CDR3 is TGCAGTGCTAGAGAGGGGGGGGGCCTAGGGGTCATTCAGTACTTC. Translation: CSAREGGGLGVIQYF.

This clonotype was counted a few times. The rearrangement joins TRBV7-2 to TRBJ1-1, with D hard to call. The CDR3 extends over 15 amino acids. Germline loops: CDR1 SGHTA, CDR2 FQGNSA. Between the trimmed V and J ends, which lost 0 bases and 1 base, there was a span of 9 bases. This CDR3 is CASSLATLGNTEAFF. In DNA form, the CDR3 reads TGTGCCAGCAGCTTAGCGACACTTGGGAACACTGAAGCTTTCTTT.

In its sample, this clonotype was seen many times. The rearrangement joins TRBV2 to TRBJ2-1; D unresolved. Germline CDR1 is SNHLY and CDR2 is FYNNEI. The CDR3 has 11 residues. The V end was cut by 4 bases, the J end by 4 bases, with 2 bases between. In nucleotides, the CDR3 is TGTGCCAGCAGTGGGTACAATGAGCAGTTCTTC. It translates to CASSGYNEQFF.

The chain carries TRBV14 and TRBJ2-7, with TRBD1 matching 7 bases. This CDR3 contains 13 residues. Trimming at V came to 3 bases and at J to 9 bases, leaving 8 bases not matched to a gene. Germline V gives CDR1 SGHDN, CDR2 FVKESK. The CDR3 region has the DNA TGTGCCAGCAGCCAGGGGACAGCAAGCACGCAGTACTTC. This encodes CASSQGTASTQYF.

The sample holds many counts of this clonotype. This chain links TRBV7-2 with TRBJ2-3; D may correspond to TRBD1 or TRBD2 (5 bases each). Per germline, CDR1 SGHTA and CDR2 FQGNSA. This CDR3 is 15 amino acids long. Deletions cut 5 bases from V and 2 bases from J, with 14 bases between. CDR3 nucleotides: TGTGCCAGCAGCCTCTTTGGGGGAATCACAGATACGCAGTATTTT. Translated, it gives CASSLFGGITDTQYF.

The chain uses TRBV7-6 and TRBJ2-5, with D possibly matching TRBD2 (5 bases). This CDR3 region has 14 residues. Trimming removed 1 base from V and 2 bases from J, with 8 bases in between. CDR1 SGHVS and CDR2 FNYEAQ come from the germline V gene. The DNA for the CDR3 is TGTGCCAGCAGCTTAGGACTAACTCAAGAGACCCAGTACTTC. Amino acids: CASSLGLTQETQYF.

The sample holds a few counts of this clonotype. The rearrangement links TRBV11-3 to TRBJ1-1; a possible D gene is TRBD1 (5 bases). The CDR3 consists of 14 residues. V lost 5 bases and J 1 base, leaving 11 bases between the germline ends. Germline V gene lookup returns CDR1 SGHNT and CDR2 YENEEA. The CDR3 region has the DNA TGTGCCAGCAGCCCGGGGGGACCGAACACTGAAGCTTTCTTT. It translates to CASSPGGPNTEAFF.

This clonotype was seen ten or more times. This chain connects TRBV5-5 to TRBJ2-3; 11 bases line up with TRBD2. V shed 3 bases and J 1 base; nucleotides not matched to a gene: 7. The CDR3 has 17 amino acids. Germline V gene sequence: CDR1 SGHKS, CDR2 YYEKEE (reference sequence). CDR3 in DNA: TGTGCCAGCAGCTCTCCCTTACTAGCGGGGGGCACAGATACGCAGTATTTT. This gives the protein CASSSPLLAGGTDTQYF.

This clonotype was seen many times. The chain links TRBV24-1 to TRBJ2-1, with 8 bases aligning to TRBD1. The junction had 0 bases not matched to a gene; V was cut back by 3 bases and J by 3 bases. Germline V gene data show CDR1 as KGHDR and CDR2 as SFDVKD. The CDR3 covers 14 residues. The CDR3 is CATSDGQGYNEQFF. The CDR3 coding sequence is TGTGCCACCAGTGATGGACAGGGCTACAATGAGCAGTTCTTC.

This clonotype was counted many times. The gene calls are TRBV11-2 and TRBJ2-7; 7 bases agree with TRBD2. After removal of 0 bases from V and 1 base from J, the junction contained 0 bases not matched to a gene. Per the germline V gene, CDR1 is SGHAT and CDR2 is FQNNGV. This CDR3 spans 14 amino acids. In DNA form, the CDR3 reads TGTGCCAGCAGCTTAGAGGGGGGGTCCTACGAGCAGTACTTC. Protein product: CASSLEGGSYEQYF.

At least ten counts were recorded for this clonotype. The rearrangement joins TRBV5-1 to TRBJ2-1, with 11 positions matching TRBD2. V was clipped by 0 bases and J by 0 bases; unmatched bases: 11. Germline CDR1 reads SGHRS; CDR2 reads YFSETQ. CDR3 length equals 20 residues. CDR3 sequence (DNA): TGCGCCAGCAGCTTGGCCTGGACTAGCGGGCCGGACAGCTCCTACAATGAGCAGTTCTTC. Protein: CASSLAWTSGPDSSYNEQFF. The full variable domain, completed using reference TRBV5-1 and TRBJ2-1, is KAGVTQTPRYLIKTRGQQVTLSCSPISGHRSVSWYQQTPGQGLQFLFEYFSETQRNKGNFPGRFSGRQFSNSRSEMNVSTLELGDSALYLCASSLAWTSGPDSSYNEQFFGPGTRLTVL.

This sequence joins TRBV25-1 and TRBJ1-6; 8 bases are shared with TRBD1. The CDR3 runs 14 residues. V was pared by 4 bases and J by 8 bases, with 4 bases of the junction left unmatched. Germline loops: CDR1 MGHDK, CDR2 SYGVNS. The CDR3 reads CASSGRQGYSPLHF. The CDR3 bases are TGTGCCAGCAGTGGGAGACAGGGGTATTCACCCCTCCACTTT. The full variable domain, rest sourced from reference TRBV25-1 and TRBJ1-6, is EADIYQTPRYLVIGTGKKITLECSQTMGHDKMYWYQQDPGMELHLIHYSYGVNSTEKGDLSSESTVSRIRTEHFPLTLESARPSHTSQYLCASSGRQGYSPLHFGNGTRLTVT.

CDR3 protein: CASAVYRGNLEGNSGANVLTF. The CDR3 nucleotides read TGTGCCAGCGCAGTTTATCGCGGGAATTTAGAAGGAAACTCTGGGGCCAACGTCCTGACTTTC. This chain uses TRBV27 with TRBJ2-6, with D possibly being TRBD2 (6 bases). This CDR3 contains 21 residues. The V end was cut by 8 bases, the J end by 0 bases, with 29 bases between. The V gene's germline CDR1 is MNHEY and CDR2 SMNVEV (reference sequence).

This clonotype showed up just a few times. The chain employs TRBV28 and TRBJ2-7; 12 nucleotides line up with TRBD1. From germline, CDR1 is MDHEN and CDR2 SYDVKM. The CDR3 spans 15 residues. The trim removed 5 bases at V and 4 bases at J, leaving 6 bases unmatched. CDR3 bases: TGTGCCAGCAGTCAGGGGACAGGGGGCGTATACGAGCAGTACTTC. Amino acids: CASSQGTGGVYEQYF. The entire variable domain, with the rest obtained from reference TRBV28 and TRBJ2-7, is as follows: DVKVTQSSRYLVKRTGEKVFLECVQDMDHENMFWYRQDPGLGLRLIYFSYDVKMKEKGDIPEGYSVSREKKERFSLILESASTNQTSMYLCASSQGTGGVYEQYFGPGTRLTVT.